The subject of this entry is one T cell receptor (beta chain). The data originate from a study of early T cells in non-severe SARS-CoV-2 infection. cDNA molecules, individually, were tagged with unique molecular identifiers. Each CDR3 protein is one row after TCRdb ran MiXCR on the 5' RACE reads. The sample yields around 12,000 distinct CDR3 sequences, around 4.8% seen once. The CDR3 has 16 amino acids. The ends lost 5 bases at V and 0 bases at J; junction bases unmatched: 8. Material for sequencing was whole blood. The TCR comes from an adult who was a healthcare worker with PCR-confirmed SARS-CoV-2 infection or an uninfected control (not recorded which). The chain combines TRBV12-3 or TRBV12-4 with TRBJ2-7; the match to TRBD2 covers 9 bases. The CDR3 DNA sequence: TGTGCCAGCAGTCCCCCAGCGGGGGGAAGCTCCTACGAGCAGTACTTC. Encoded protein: CASSPPAGGSSYEQYF.